This entry features one T cell receptor (beta chain) sequence. With 4 bases clipped from V and 8 bases from J, the junction kept 9 bases outside the gene matches. CDR1 and CDR2 from the germline V gene are MGHRA and YSYEKL. CDR3 size: 15 residues. This sample is drawn from a study of blood T cell repertoires in COVID-19. Authors' analysis steps: Amplification of reference gene primers provided the estimated nucleated cell counts. The protocol was immunoSEQ multiplex PCR, while the TCRdb copy is restricted to in-frame clones and leaves out a portion. V and J calls and clone size follow that table, whereas D and trimming were derived from the DNA. Here the sample spans 300,000 to 350,000 clones, about 90% being singletons.

The sample comprised PBMCs or T cells enriched from blood (not recorded which). This TCR was sampled from a woman younger than 45 who had recovered from COVID-19. The genes are TRBV4-1 and TRBJ2-1, with 9 bases lining up with TRBD1. The CDR3 DNA follows: TGCGCCAGCAGCCGGGTCCGGGACAGGGTGGATGAGCAGTTCTTC. Its protein is CASSRVRDRVDEQFF.